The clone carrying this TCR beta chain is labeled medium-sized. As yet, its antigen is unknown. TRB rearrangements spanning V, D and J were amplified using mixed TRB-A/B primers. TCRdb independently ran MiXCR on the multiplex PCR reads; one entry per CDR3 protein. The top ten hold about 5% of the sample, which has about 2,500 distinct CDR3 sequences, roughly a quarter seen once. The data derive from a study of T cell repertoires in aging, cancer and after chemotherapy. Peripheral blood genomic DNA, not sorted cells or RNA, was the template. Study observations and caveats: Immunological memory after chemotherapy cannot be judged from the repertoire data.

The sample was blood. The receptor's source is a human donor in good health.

For the CDR3, the DNA is TGTGCCAGCTCACCAGGGACAGGGCGGTACAATGAGCAGTTCTTC. As protein: CASSPGTGRYNEQFF. V and J are TRBV18 and TRBJ2-1; 9 bases match TRBD1. Trimming at V came to 2 bases and at J to 4 bases, leaving 3 bases not matched to a gene. The CDR3 has 15 amino acids. Germline V CDR1 and CDR2: KGHSH, LQKENI.